This T cell receptor beta chain was documented in a study of Ad26.COV2.S vaccination and SARS-CoV-2 variants. The treatment here: around 19 received Ad26.COV2.S at low or high dose, single or two shots; several received placebo; per-sample allocation not given. Samples were taken on day 63 after the first vaccine or placebo injection. Boston supplied an adult donor aged 18-55 years. Whole-study results and caveats: Vaccine recipients showed a spike-specific TCR breadth that was higher than in placebo recipients. Reportedly, spike-specific CD8+ and CD4+ T cell responses achieved substantial breadth once vaccination had taken place.

Generated by immunoSEQ multiplex PCR, the TCRdb table keeps only in-frame clones and is missing some. In the table there are under 600,000 clones, roughly nine tenths of which are singletons. Of note for this clone: The target antigen is unknown.

The source material was peripheral blood, sampled in a trial of Ad26.COV2.S vaccine versus placebo. This TCR came from a person between 18 and 65 years old who received the Ad26.COV2.S COVID-19 vaccine or a placebo.

CDR3 region: CASSFAARNTEAFF. For the CDR3, the DNA is TGTGCCAGCAGCTTCGCAGCCAGGAACACTGAAGCTTTCTTT. The chain combines TRBV7-2 with TRBJ1-1, with unresolved D. V lost 3 bases, J lost 1 base, and 9 bases lay in between. CDR1 is SGHTA and CDR2 is FQGNSA in the germline V gene. CDR3 length equals 14 residues.